By proportion, the clone carrying this TCR beta chain is large. Its antigen is undetermined. Peripheral blood genomic DNA, not sorted cells or RNA, was the template. Germline-derived CDR1 and CDR2 are SGHNT and YENEEA. The germline V and J ends were trimmed by 5 bases and 3 bases, with 20 bases remaining between them. CDR3 length: 16 residues. This entry comes from a study of T cell repertoires in aging, cancer and after chemotherapy. Study at large: Patients with glioblastoma brain tumors were sampled before and after temozolomide-based therapy.

Rearranged V-D-J TRB sequences were amplified with a mixed TRB-A/B primer pool. Using its own MiXCR run on the multiplex PCR reads, TCRdb lists one record per CDR3 protein. The sample yields 2,000 to 2,500 distinct CDR3 sequences, under 30% seen once. Overall study findings and caveats: Loss of evenness, beyond lost richness, contributed to age-related TCR diversity decline in cancer patients. Across the chemotherapy interval, each cancer cohort showed higher median generation probability, suggesting thymic rebound.

The V gene is TRBV11-3, the J gene TRBJ2-7; D is ambiguous. Input material: blood. The source is a human donor with a solid tumor. CDR3: CASSAGQSSEYYEQYV. In nucleotides, the CDR3 is TGTGCCAGCAGCGCCGGGCAATCCAGCGAGTACTACGAGCAGTACGTC.